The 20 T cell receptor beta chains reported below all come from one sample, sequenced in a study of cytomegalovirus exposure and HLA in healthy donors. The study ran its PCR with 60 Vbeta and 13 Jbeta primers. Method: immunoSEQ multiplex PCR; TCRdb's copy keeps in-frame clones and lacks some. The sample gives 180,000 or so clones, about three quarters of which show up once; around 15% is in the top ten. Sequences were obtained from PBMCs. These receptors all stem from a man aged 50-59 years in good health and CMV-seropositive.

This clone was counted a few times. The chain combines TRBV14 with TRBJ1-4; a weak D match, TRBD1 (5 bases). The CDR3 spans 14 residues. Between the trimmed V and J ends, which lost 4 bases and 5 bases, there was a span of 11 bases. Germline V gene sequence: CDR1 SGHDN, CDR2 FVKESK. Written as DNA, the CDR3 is TGTGCCAGCAGCCTGACAGCAAAGAATGAAAAACTGTTTTTT. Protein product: CASSLTAKNEKLFF.

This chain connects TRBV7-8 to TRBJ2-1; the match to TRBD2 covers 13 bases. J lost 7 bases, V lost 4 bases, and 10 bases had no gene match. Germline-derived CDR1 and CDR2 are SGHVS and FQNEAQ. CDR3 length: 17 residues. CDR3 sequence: CASSSVGLAGEGNEQFF. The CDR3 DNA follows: TGTGCCAGCAGCTCCGTTGGACTAGCGGGGGAGGGGAATGAGCAGTTCTTC.

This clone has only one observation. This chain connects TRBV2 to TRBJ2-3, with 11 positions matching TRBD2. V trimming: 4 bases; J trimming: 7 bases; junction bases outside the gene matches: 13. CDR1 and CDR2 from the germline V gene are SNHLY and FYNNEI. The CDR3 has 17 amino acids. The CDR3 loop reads CASSVSTSGTRLNTQYF. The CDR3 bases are TGTGCCAGCAGTGTCTCGACTAGCGGGACCCGGTTAAATACGCAGTATTTT.

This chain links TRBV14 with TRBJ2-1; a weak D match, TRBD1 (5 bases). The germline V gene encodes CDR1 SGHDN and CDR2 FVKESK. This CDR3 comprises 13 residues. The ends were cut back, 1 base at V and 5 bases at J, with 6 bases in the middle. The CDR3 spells CASSQGQNNEQFF. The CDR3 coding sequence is TGTGCCAGCAGCCAAGGACAGAACAATGAGCAGTTCTTC.

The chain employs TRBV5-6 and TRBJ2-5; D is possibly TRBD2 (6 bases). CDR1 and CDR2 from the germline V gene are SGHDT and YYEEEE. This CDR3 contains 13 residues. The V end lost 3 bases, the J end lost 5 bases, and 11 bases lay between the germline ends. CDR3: CASSSFGGETQYF. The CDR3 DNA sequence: TGTGCCAGCAGCTCTTTTGGGGGGGAGACCCAGTACTTC. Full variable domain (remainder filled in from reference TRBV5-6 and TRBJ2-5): DAGVTQSPTHLIKTRGQQVTLRCSPKSGHDTVSWYQQALGQGPQFIFQYYEEEERQRGNFPDRFSGHQFPNYSSELNVNALLLGDSALYLCASSSFGGETQYFGPGTRLLVL.

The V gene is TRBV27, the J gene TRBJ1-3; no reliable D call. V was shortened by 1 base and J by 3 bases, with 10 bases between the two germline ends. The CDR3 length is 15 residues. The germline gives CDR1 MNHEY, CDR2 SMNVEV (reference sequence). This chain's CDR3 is CASSLLGSGGNTIYF. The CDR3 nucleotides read TGTGCCAGCAGTTTATTGGGTTCGGGTGGAAACACCATATATTTT.

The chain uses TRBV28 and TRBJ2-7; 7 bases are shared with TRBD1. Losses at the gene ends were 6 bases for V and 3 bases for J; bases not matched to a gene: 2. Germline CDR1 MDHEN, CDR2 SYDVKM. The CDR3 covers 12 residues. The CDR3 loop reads CASRGQIYEQYF. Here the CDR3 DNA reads TGTGCCAGCAGGGGACAGATCTACGAGCAGTACTTC.

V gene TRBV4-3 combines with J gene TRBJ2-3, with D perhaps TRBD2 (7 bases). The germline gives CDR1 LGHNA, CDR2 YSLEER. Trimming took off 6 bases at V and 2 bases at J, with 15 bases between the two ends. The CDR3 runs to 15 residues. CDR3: CASRREGGSTDTQYF. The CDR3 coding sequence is TGCGCCAGCAGAAGGGAGGGGGGGTCCACAGATACGCAGTATTTT.

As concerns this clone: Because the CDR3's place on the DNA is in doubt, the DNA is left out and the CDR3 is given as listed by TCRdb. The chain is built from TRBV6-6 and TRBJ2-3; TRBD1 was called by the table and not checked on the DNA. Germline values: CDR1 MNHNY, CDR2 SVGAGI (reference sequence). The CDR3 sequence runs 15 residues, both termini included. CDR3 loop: CASSTSDTRSDTQYF.

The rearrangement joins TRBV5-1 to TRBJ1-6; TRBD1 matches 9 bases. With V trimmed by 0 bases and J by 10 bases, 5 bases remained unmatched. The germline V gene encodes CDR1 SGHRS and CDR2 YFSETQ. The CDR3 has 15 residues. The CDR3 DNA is TGCGCCAGCAGCTTGGGTGGACAGGGGAACTCACCCCTCCACTTT. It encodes CASSLGGQGNSPLHF.

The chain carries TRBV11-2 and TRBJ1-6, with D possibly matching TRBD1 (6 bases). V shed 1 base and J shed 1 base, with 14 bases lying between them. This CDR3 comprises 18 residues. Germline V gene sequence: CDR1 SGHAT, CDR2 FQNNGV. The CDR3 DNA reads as TGTGCCAGCAGCTTAGCGTTTACAGGGATATCCTATAATTCACCCCTCCACTTT. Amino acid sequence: CASSLAFTGISYNSPLHF. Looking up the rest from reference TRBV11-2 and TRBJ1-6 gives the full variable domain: EAGVAQSPRYKIIEKRQSVAFWCNPISGHATLYWYQQILGQGPKLLIQFQNNGVVDDSQLPKDRFSAERLKGVDSTLKIQPAKLEDSAVYLCASSLAFTGISYNSPLHFGNGTRLTVT.

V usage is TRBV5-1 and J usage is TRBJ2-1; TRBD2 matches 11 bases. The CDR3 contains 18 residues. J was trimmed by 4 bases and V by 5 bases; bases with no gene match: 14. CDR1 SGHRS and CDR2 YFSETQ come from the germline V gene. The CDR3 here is CASRARFGTSGKYNEQFF. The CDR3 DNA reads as TGCGCCAGCAGGGCTCGGTTTGGGACTAGCGGAAAATACAATGAGCAGTTCTTC.

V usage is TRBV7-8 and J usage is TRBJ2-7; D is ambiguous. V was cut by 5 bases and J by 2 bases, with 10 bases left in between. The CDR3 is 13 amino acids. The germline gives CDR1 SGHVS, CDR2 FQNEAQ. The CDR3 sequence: CASSAGATYEQYV. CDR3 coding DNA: TGTGCCAGCAGCGCCGGAGCGACCTACGAGCAGTACGTC.

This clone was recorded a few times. The DNA of the CDR3 is TGTGCCAGCAGCTTGAGAGCGGGGGGTGGTTACAATGAGCAGTTCTTC. It encodes CASSLRAGGGYNEQFF. The chain couples TRBV5-4 to TRBJ2-1; the match to TRBD2 covers 9 bases. Germline V gene lookup returns CDR1 SGHNT and CDR2 YYREEE (reference sequence). Losses at the gene ends were 1 base for V and 4 bases for J; bases not matched to a gene: 6. The CDR3 runs to 16 residues. The variable domain in full, completed from reference TRBV5-4 and TRBJ2-1, reads ETGVTQSPTHLIKTRGQQVTLRCSSQSGHNTVSWYQQALGQGPQFIFQYYREEENGRGNFPPRFSGLQFPNYSSELNVNALELDDSALYLCASSLRAGGGYNEQFFGPGTRLTVL.

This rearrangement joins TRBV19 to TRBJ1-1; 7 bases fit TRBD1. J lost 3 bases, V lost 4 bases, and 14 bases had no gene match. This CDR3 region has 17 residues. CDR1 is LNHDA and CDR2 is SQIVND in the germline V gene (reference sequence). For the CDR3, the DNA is TGTGCCAGTAGTACCCCGGGACAGCAAAGAGGAGACACTGAAGCTTTCTTT. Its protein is CASSTPGQQRGDTEAFF.

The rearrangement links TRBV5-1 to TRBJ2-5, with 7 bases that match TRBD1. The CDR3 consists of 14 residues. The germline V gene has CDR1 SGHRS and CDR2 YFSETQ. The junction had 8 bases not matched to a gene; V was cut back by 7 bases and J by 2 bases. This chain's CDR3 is CASFRQGPQETQYF. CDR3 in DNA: TGCGCCAGCTTCCGACAGGGACCGCAAGAGACCCAGTACTTC.

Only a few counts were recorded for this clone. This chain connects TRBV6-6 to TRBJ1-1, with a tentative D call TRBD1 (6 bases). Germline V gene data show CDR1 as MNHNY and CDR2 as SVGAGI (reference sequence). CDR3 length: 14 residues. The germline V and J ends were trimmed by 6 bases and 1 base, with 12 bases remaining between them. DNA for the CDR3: TGTGCCAGCAGCACCGGGACAAAGAACACTGAAGCTTTCTTT. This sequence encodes CASSTGTKNTEAFF.

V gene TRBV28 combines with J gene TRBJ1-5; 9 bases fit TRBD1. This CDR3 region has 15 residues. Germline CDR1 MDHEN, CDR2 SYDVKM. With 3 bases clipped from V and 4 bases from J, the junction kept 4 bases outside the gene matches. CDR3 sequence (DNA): TGTGCCAGCAGTTTGGGGACAGGGTTTAATCAGCCCCAGCATTTT. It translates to CASSLGTGFNQPQHF. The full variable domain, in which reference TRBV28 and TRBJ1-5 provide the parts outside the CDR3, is DVKVTQSSRYLVKRTGEKVFLECVQDMDHENMFWYRQDPGLGLRLIYFSYDVKMKEKGDIPEGYSVSREKKERFSLILESASTNQTSMYLCASSLGTGFNQPQHFGDGTRLSIL.

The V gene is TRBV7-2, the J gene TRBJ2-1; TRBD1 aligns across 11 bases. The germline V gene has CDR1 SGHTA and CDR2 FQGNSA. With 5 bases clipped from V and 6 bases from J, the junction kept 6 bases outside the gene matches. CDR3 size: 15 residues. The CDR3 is CASSQSGQGVNEQFF. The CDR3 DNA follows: TGTGCCAGCAGCCAATCGGGACAGGGGGTCAATGAGCAGTTCTTC.

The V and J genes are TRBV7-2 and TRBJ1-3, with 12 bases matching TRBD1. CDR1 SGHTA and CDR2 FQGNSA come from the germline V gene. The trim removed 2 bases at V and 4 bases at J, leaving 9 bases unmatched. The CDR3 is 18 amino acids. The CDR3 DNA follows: TGTGCCAGCAGCTTATGGCGGGACAGGGGGCTAAGAGGAAACACCATATATTTT. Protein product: CASSLWRDRGLRGNTIYF.